This TCR beta chain was obtained from a study of response to subunit inactivated influenza vaccine. Study-wide results and caveats: That few new T cells are recruited by each seasonal influenza vaccination was the authors' suggestion.

TCRdb reprocessed the RT-PCR reads with MiXCR, giving one entry per CDR3 protein. This sample yields 710,000 or so distinct CDR3 sequences, of which 15% to 19% are seen a single time; 11% belongs to the top ten. This clonotype was found a few times. Its antigen is still unknown. The V end was cut by 6 bases, the J end by 0 bases, with 5 bases between. The CDR3 length is 13 residues. Germline assignment: CDR1 SGHTA and CDR2 FQGNSA. Sequencing was performed on PBMCs from blood, taken roughly 13 days after vaccination. This chain joins TRBV7-2 and TRBJ2-2, with D unclear. The sequence came from a man between 50 and 59 years old who received an inactivated influenza vaccine. As DNA, the CDR3 is TGTGCCAGCAGATTCGCGAACACCGGGGAGCTGTTTTTT. It is translated as CASRFANTGELFF. Full variable domain (outside the CDR3, taken from reference TRBV7-2 and TRBJ2-2): GAGVSQSPSNKVTEKGKDVELRCDPISGHTALYWYRQSLGQGLEFLIYFQGNSAPDKSGLPSDRFSAERTGGSVSTLTIQRTQQEDSAVYLCASRFANTGELFFGEGSRLTVL.